This TCR beta chain was identified during a study of CD8 T cells in ankylosing spondylitis. V lost 4 bases, J lost 3 bases, and 8 bases lay in between. Germline loops: CDR1 SGDLS, CDR2 YYNGEE. The CDR3 contains 13 residues. By share, this clonotype counts as medium-sized. A single record per CDR3 protein comes from TCRdb applying MiXCR to the 5' RACE reads. This sample has about 10,000 distinct CDR3 sequences; roughly 6.4% occur once, and the top ten carry roughly two fifths. V usage is TRBV9 and J usage is TRBJ2-1, with D uncertain. Sequencing used blood, either unsorted or a sorted T cell fraction (not recorded which). The clonotype originates from a female donor with ankylosing spondylitis or in good health (not recorded which). The CDR3 coding sequence is TGTGCCAGCAGCTCCATGGGCTACAATGAGCAGTTCTTC. This encodes CASSSMGYNEQFF.